This T cell receptor beta chain appears in the sequencing data of a study of response to subunit inactivated influenza vaccine. This clonotype was seen a handful of times. One entry per CDR3 protein, called by TCRdb with MiXCR from the RT-PCR reads. This sample carries over 800,000 distinct CDR3 sequences, approximately 22% of them seen once, and the ten largest clones take about 10%. Germline CDR1 reads DFQATT; CDR2 reads SNEGSKA (reference sequence). Trimming at V came to 2 bases and at J to 5 bases, leaving 4 bases not matched to a gene. This CDR3 has 14 residues. Here the sequenced sample was PBMCs from blood, taken roughly 5 days after vaccination. V and J are TRBV20-1 and TRBJ2-5; 11 positions match TRBD2. The receptor was derived from a man between 45 and 60 years old who received an inactivated influenza vaccine. CDR3 in DNA: TGCAGTGCTAGACCTAGCGGGAGGCGTGAGACCCAGTACTTC. Amino acid sequence: CSARPSGRRETQYF.